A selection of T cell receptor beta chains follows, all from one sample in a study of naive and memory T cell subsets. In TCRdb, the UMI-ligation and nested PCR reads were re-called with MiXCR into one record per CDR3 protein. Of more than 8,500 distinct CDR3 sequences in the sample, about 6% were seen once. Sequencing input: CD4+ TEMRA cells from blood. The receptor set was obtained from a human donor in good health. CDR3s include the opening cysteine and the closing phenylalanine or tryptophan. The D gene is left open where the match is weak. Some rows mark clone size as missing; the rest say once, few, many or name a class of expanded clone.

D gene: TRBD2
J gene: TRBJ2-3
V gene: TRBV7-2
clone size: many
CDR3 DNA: TGTGCCAGCAGCCCAGGAGCCGGCGGGGGGGCCCGTAATACGCAGTATTTT
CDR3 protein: CASSPGAGGGARNTQYF

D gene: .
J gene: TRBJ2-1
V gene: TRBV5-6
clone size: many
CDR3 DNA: TGTGCCAGCAGCTCTCGGTTGGGAAGGGGTTTGGATGAGCAGTTCTTC
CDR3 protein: CASSSRLGRGLDEQFF

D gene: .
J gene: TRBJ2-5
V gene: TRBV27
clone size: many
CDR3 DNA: TGTGCCAGCAGTTTAACGCGACAGCTCCAAGAGACCCAGTACTTC
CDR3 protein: CASSLTRQLQETQYF

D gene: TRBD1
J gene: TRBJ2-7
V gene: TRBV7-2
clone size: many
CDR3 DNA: TGTGCCAGCAGCCCACAGGGGGGCGGGACGTTCTACGAGCAGTACTTC
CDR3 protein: CASSPQGGGTFYEQYF

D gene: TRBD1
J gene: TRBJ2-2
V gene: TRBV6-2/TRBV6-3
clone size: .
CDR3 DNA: TGTGCCAGCATTCTGGGACAGGGGGCGGACACCGGGGAGCTGTTTTTT
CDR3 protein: CASILGQGADTGELFF

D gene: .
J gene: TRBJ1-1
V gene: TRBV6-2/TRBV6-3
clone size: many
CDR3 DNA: TGTGCCGGGAGAAAGGACACCCGGGGGACTGAAGCTTTCTTT
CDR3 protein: CAGRKDTRGTEAFF

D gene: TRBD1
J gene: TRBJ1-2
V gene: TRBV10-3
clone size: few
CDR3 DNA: TGTGCCATCAGTGACTGGGACAGCACACCCTATGGCTACACCTTC
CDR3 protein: CAISDWDSTPYGYTF

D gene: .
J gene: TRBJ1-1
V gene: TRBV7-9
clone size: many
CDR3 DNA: TGTGCCAGCAGCTTAGGATCAGCGAACACTGAAGCTTTCTTT
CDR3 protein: CASSLGSANTEAFF

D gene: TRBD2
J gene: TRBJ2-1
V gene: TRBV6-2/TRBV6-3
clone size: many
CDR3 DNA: TGTGCCAGCAGAACCGGGACTAGCGGCCTCTACAATGAGCAGTTCTTC
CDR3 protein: CASRTGTSGLYNEQFF

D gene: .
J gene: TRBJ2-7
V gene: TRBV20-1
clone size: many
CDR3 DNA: TGCAGTGCCCCGCCCATAGCGGACTCCTACGAGCAGTACTTC
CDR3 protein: CSAPPIADSYEQYF

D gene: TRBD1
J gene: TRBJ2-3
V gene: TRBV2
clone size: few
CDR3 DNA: TGTGCCAGCAGTCCAGACAGGGGACGAACAGATACGCAGTATTTT
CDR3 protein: CASSPDRGRTDTQYF

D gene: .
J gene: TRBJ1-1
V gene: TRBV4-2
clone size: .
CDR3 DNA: TGTGCCAGCAGCCAGAGTGCGAATCTGAACACTGAAGCTTTCTTT
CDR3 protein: CASSQSANLNTEAFF

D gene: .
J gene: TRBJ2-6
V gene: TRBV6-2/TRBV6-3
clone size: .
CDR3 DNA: TGTGCCAGCAGCCAAGGGACGGGACGGCGGAGCTCTGGGGCCAACGTCCTGACTTTC
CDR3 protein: CASSQGTGRRSSGANVLTF

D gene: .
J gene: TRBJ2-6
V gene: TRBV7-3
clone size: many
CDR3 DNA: TGTGCCGGCCCGATAACAGGGCTGTCTGGGGCCAACGTCCTGACTTTC
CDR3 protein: CAGPITGLSGANVLTF

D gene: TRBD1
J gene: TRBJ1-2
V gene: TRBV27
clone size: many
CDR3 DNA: TGTGCCAGCAGTTTATACGGGACAGGCCGCTATGGCTACACCTTC
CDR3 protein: CASSLYGTGRYGYTF

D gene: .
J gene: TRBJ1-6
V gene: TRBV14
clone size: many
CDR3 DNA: TGTGCCAGCAGCCAAGATGTGGCTTCACCCCTCCACTTT
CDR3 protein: CASSQDVASPLHF

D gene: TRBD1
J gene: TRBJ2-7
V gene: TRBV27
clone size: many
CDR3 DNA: TGTGCCAGCAGTTTAACTCCCGGGACAGGTTATACCTACGAGCAGTACTTC
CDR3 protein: CASSLTPGTGYTYEQYF

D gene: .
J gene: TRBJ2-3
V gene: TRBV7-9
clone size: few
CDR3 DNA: TGTGCCAGCAGCCCTAGGGGGTCCGGCACAGATACGCAGTATTTT
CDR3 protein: CASSPRGSGTDTQYF

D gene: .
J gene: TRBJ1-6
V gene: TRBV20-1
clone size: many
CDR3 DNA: TGCAGTGCTTCACGGTGGGAGAATTCACCCCTCCACTTT
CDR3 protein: CSASRWENSPLHF

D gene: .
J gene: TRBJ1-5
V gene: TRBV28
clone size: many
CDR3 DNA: TGTGCCAGCAGGCGAAACCGCGACAGAAATCAGCCCCAGCATTTT
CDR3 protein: CASRRNRDRNQPQHF

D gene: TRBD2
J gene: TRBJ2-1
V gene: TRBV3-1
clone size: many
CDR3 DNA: TGTGCCAGCAGCCGAACGGGGACTAGCGGGAGGGCCGTGCAGTTCTTC
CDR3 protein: CASSRTGTSGRAVQFF

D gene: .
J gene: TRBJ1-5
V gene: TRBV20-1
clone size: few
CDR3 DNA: TGCAGTGCTAGACCCTGGGCGGCGGATCAGCCCCAGCATTTT
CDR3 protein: CSARPWAADQPQHF

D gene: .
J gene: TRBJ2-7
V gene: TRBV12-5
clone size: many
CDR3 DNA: TGTGCTAGTGGTTTGGTACCGGCTACGAGAATCCCCTACGAGCAGTACTTC
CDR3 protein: CASGLVPATRIPYEQYF

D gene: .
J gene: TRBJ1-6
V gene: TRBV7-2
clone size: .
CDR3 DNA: TGTGCCAGCAGCTTAGATCCCTATAATTCACCCCTCCACTTT
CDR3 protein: CASSLDPYNSPLHF

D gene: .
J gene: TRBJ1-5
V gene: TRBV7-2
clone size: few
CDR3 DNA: TGTGCCAGCAGCTTAACGAGGGATAGCAATCAGCCCCAGCATTTT
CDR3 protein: CASSLTRDSNQPQHF

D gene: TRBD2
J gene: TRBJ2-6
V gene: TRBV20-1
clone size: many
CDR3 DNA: TGCAGTGCTAGAGACCTAGCGGGAGGTTCTGGGGCCAACGTCCTGACTTTC
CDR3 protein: CSARDLAGGSGANVLTF

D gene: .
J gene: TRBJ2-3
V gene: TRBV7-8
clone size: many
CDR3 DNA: TGTGCCAGCAGCCCCGGGCCGTTCACAGATACGCAGTATTTT
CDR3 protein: CASSPGPFTDTQYF